The clone carrying this T cell receptor (beta chain) came up many times. Its antigen is still unknown. The read falls 3 residues short of the CDR3 end, and the missing part is taken from the germline J gene. This sample is part of a study of T cell clonality in common variable immunodeficiency. Germline lookup yields CDR1 SGHTA and CDR2 FQGNSA. This CDR3 is built from 15 residues. V lost 2 bases, J lost 0 bases, and 10 bases lay in between. Here immunoSEQ multiplex PCR was the method, and the copy in TCRdb shows in-frame clones only, minus some. The sample holds 25,000 to 35,000 clones, and no clone turns up only once. The study, taken as a whole, reports: Reportedly, TCR beta sequences from common variable immunodeficiency showed fewer deletions and N-nucleotide insertions.

The material sequenced was peripheral blood mononuclear cells. This receptor was taken from a human donor with common variable immunodeficiency. The gene calls are TRBV7-2 and TRBJ1-2; D might be TRBD1 (5 bases). The CDR3 protein is CASSLTQGANYGYTF. Incomplete CDR3 DNA: TGTGCCAGCAGCTTAACGCAGGGCGCTAACTATGGC.